The 14 T cell receptor beta chains in this list originate from one sample, sequenced in a study of cytomegalovirus exposure and HLA in healthy donors. Here immunoSEQ multiplex PCR was the method, and the copy in TCRdb shows in-frame clones only, minus some. This sample has roughly 150,000 clones, with approximately 90% found just once. Sequencing used PBMCs. These receptors originate from a man aged 18 to 30 in good health and CMV-seronegative.

The J gene is TRBJ2-1, the V gene TRBV25-1; unclear D gene. Trimming took 2 bases from V and 0 from J, leaving 17 bases between them. The CDR3 covers 18 residues. Germline V gene data show CDR1 as MGHDK and CDR2 as SYGVNS. CDR3 loop: CASSEIGDGSSSYNEQFF. CDR3 nucleotides: TGTGCCAGCAGTGAAATTGGAGACGGGTCGAGCTCCTACAATGAGCAGTTCTTC.

This chain joins TRBV25-1 and TRBJ2-3, with 8 bases matching TRBD2. Germline V gene sequence: CDR1 MGHDK, CDR2 SYGVNS. The J segment lost 2 bases and the V segment lost 6 bases, leaving 4 bases of the junction unmatched. The CDR3 runs 14 residues. This CDR3 is CASRLAGPTDTQYF. CDR3 nucleotide sequence: TGTGCCAGCAGGTTAGCGGGACCCACAGATACGCAGTATTTT.

This clone was recorded a few times. The rearrangement joins TRBV7-2 to TRBJ2-2, with a tentative D call TRBD1 (5 bases). This CDR3 comprises 15 residues. In germline, CDR1 is SGHTA, CDR2 FQGNSA. Trimming took off 0 bases at V and 4 bases at J, with 9 bases between the two ends. This CDR3 reads CASSLATRGTGELFF. CDR3 nucleotide sequence: TGTGCCAGCAGCTTAGCGACAAGGGGCACCGGGGAGCTGTTTTTT.

The chain combines TRBV6-5 with TRBJ2-3, with a possible D match to TRBD1 (6 bases). Looked up from germline, CDR1 is MNHEY and CDR2 is SVGAGI. The CDR3 consists of 15 residues. Trimming removed 5 bases from V and 4 bases from J, with 16 bases in between. CDR3 coding DNA: TGTGCCAGCAGTCCCCCGGTGGCAGGGGCAGATACGCAGTATTTT. This encodes CASSPPVAGADTQYF.

The rearrangement uses TRBV5-1 and TRBJ1-4, with TRBD1 identical over 7 bases. This CDR3 has 15 residues. V lost 7 bases to trimming and J lost 0 bases; unmatched junction nucleotides: 6. In germline, CDR1 is SGHRS, CDR2 YFSETQ. Here the CDR3 DNA reads TGCGCCAGCCGGGGACAGTTTGCAACTAATGAAAAACTGTTTTTT. Translating gives CASRGQFATNEKLFF.

The chain employs TRBV2 and TRBJ2-7; D unclear. This CDR3 has 13 amino acids. Germline values: CDR1 SNHLY, CDR2 FYNNEI. Trimming removed 5 bases at V and 0 bases at J, with 8 bases between. Here the CDR3 DNA reads TGTGCCAGCAGTAGCGCGAGCTCCTACGAGCAGTACTTC. Translating it yields CASSSASSYEQYF.

The V gene is TRBV4-3, the J gene TRBJ2-7; weak D call: TRBD1 (6 bases). The V gene lost 5 bases and the J gene lost 7 bases, with 15 bases spanning the gap. This CDR3 spans 13 amino acids. The germline V gene has CDR1 LGHNA and CDR2 YSLEER. CDR3 nucleotide sequence: TGCGCCAGCAGCTGGGGGCCGCCCGGTGAGCAGTACTTC. Protein sequence: CASSWGPPGEQYF.

The chain is built from TRBV29-1 and TRBJ2-1; 7 nucleotides agree with TRBD1. Trimming took 7 bases from V and 0 from J; bases not matched to a gene: 6. The CDR3 has 14 residues. The germline V gene has CDR1 SQVTM and CDR2 ANQGSEA. The CDR3 protein is CSGRGTASYNEQFF. The DNA of the CDR3 is TGCAGCGGAAGGGGGACAGCCTCCTACAATGAGCAGTTCTTC.

This clone was recorded many times. The chain recombines TRBV27 with TRBJ1-2; possible D gene TRBD1, 6 bases. CDR1 and CDR2 (germline): MNHEY, SMNVEV (reference sequence). This CDR3 is 13 amino acids long. V was cut by 2 bases and J by 3 bases, with 7 bases left in between. CDR3 region: CASSLGGHYGYTF. Written as DNA, the CDR3 is TGTGCCAGCAGTTTAGGGGGCCACTATGGCTACACCTTC.

This clone was counted a few times. The chain combines TRBV5-7 with TRBJ2-7; 8 bases agree with TRBD1. TRBV5-7 is an open reading frame, and its role is uncertain. Unmatched junction bases numbered 8, after V lost 3 bases and J lost 3 bases. The CDR3 runs 15 residues. The CDR3: CASSYFPGQVYEQYF. As DNA, the CDR3 is TGTGCCAGCAGCTACTTCCCGGGACAGGTCTACGAGCAGTACTTC.

The chain links TRBV19 to TRBJ1-6; D remains unclear. V lost 6 bases and J 4 bases, leaving 10 bases between the germline ends. The CDR3 spans 14 residues. Germline CDR1 is LNHDA and CDR2 is SQIVND (reference sequence). The CDR3 loop is CASSEGPYNSPLHF. In DNA form, the CDR3 reads TGTGCCAGTAGCGAGGGCCCTTATAATTCACCCCTCCACTTT.

V and J are TRBV7-6 and TRBJ2-7; TRBD1 is a possible D gene (5 bases). The germline V gene encodes CDR1 SGHVS and CDR2 FNYEAQ. Deletions cut 1 base from V and 6 bases from J, with 13 bases between. CDR3 size: 14 residues. The CDR3 nucleotides are TGTGCCAGCAGCTTAGTCCCAGGGTCCGGCGAGCAGTACTTC. Its translation is CASSLVPGSGEQYF. Full variable domain (rest looked up from reference TRBV7-6 and TRBJ2-7): GAGVSQSPRYKVTKRGQDVALRCDPISGHVSLYWYRQALGQGPEFLTYFNYEAQQDKSGLPNDRFSAERPEGSISTLTIQRTEQRDSAMYRCASSLVPGSGEQYFGPGTRLTVT.

This chain connects TRBV7-6 to TRBJ2-2; 8 bases align to TRBD2. The CDR3 totals 17 residues. CDR1 is SGHVS, CDR2 FNYEAQ, per germline. V gave up 5 bases and J gave up 0 bases; unmatched junction bases: 8. CDR3 loop: CASSPEPGGANTGELFF. CDR3 DNA: TGTGCCAGCAGCCCTGAGCCGGGGGGGGCGAACACCGGGGAGCTGTTTTTT. The full variable domain, its missing parts supplied by reference TRBV7-6 and TRBJ2-2, is GAGVSQSPRYKVTKRGQDVALRCDPISGHVSLYWYRQALGQGPEFLTYFNYEAQQDKSGLPNDRFSAERPEGSISTLTIQRTEQRDSAMYRCASSPEPGGANTGELFFGEGSRLTVL.

The chain is built from TRBV4-1 and TRBJ2-4; TRBD2 matches 8 bases. Trimming cost V 1 base and J 0 bases; bases outside gene matches: 8. CDR3 length: 18 amino acids. Germline CDR1 and CDR2: MGHRA and YSYEKL. The CDR3 here is CASSQGPAGGLAKNIQYF. CDR3 DNA sequence: TGCGCCAGCAGCCAAGGGCCTGCGGGAGGTTTAGCCAAAAACATTCAGTACTTC.